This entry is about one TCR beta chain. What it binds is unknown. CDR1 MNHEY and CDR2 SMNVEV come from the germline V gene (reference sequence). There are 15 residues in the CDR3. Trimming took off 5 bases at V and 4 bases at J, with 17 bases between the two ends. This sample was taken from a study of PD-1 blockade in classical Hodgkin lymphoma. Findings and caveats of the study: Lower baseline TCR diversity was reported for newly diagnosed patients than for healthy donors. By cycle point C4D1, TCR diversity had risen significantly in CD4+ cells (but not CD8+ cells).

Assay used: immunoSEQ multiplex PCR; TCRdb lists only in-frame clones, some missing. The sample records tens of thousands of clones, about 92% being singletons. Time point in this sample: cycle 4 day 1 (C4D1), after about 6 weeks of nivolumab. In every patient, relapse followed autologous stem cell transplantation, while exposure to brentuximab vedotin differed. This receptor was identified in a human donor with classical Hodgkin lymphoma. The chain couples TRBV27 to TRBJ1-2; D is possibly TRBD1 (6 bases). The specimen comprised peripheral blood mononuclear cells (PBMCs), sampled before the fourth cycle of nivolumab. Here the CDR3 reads CASSPKQGRGYGYTF. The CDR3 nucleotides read TGTGCCAGCAGTCCTAAACAGGGTCGCGGCTATGGCTACACCTTC.